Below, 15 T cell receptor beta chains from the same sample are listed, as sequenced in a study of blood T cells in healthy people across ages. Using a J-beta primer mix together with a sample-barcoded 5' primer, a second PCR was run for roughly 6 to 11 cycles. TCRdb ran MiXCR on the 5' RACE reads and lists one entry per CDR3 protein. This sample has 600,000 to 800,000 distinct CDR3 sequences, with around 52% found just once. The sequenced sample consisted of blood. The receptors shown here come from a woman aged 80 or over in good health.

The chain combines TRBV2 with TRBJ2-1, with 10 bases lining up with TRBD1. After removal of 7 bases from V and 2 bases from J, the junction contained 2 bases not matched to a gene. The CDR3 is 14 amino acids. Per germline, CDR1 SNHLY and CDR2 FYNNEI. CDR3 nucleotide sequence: TGTGCCAGCAAAGGACAGGGGGCCTACAATGAGCAGTTCTTC. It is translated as CASKGQGAYNEQFF.

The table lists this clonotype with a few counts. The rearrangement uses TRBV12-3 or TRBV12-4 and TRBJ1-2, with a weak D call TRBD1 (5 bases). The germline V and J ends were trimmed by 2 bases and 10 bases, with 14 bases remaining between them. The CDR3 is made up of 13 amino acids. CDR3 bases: TGTGCCAGCAGTTTACGGGACCGTGAGTTCTACACCTTC. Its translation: CASSLRDREFYTF.

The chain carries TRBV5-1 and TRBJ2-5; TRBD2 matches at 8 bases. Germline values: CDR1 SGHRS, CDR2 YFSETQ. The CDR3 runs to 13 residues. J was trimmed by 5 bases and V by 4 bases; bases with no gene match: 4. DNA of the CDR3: TGCGCCAGCAGCGTCCCTAGCGGGGAGACCCAGTACTTC. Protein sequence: CASSVPSGETQYF.

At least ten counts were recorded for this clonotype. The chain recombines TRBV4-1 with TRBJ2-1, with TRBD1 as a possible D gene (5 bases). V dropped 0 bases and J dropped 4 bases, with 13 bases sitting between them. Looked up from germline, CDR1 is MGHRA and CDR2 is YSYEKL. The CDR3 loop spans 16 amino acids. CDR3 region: CASSQDTGTWYNEQFF. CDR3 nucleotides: TGCGCCAGCAGCCAAGATACAGGAACTTGGTACAATGAGCAGTTCTTC.

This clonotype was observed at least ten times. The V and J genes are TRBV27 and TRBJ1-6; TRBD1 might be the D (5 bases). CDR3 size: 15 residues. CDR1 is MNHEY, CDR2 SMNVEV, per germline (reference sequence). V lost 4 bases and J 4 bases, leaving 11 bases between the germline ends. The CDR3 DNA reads TGTGCCAGCAGTTCTCTGGGGGGATATAATTCACCCCTCCACTTT. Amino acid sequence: CASSSLGGYNSPLHF.

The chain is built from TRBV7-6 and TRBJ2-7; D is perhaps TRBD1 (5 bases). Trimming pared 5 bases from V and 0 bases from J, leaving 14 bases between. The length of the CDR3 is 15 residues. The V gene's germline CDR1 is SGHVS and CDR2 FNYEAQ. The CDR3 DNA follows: TGTGCCAGCAGCCCCAGACAGAATCCCTCCTACGAGCAGTACTTC. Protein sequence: CASSPRQNPSYEQYF.

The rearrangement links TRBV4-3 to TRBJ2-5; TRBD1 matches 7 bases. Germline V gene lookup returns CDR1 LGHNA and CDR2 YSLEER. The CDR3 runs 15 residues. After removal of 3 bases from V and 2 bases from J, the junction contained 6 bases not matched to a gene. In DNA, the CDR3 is TGCGCCAGCAGCCAGGTCCTGGACAGGCAAGAGACCCAGTACTTC. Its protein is CASSQVLDRQETQYF.

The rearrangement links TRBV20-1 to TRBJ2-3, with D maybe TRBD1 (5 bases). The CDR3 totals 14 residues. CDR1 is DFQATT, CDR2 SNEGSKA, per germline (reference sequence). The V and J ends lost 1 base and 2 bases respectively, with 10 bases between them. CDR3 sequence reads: CSARGRATTDTQYF. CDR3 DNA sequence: TGCAGTGCTAGAGGCAGGGCCACCACAGATACGCAGTATTTT.

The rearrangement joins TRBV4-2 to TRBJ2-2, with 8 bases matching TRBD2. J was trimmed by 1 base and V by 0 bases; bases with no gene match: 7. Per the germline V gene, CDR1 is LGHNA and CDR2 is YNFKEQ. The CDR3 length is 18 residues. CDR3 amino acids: CASSQDHGGGMNTGELFF. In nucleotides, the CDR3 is TGTGCCAGCAGCCAAGATCATGGCGGGGGGATGAACACCGGGGAGCTGTTTTTT.

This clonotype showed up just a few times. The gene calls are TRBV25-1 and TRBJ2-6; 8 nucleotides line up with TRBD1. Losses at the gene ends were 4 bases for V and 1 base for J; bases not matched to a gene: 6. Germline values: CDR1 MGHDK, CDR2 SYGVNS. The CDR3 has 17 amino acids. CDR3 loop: CASSGRDRTSGANVLTF. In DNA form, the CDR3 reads TGTGCCAGCAGTGGCCGGGACAGGACGTCTGGGGCCAACGTCCTGACTTTC.

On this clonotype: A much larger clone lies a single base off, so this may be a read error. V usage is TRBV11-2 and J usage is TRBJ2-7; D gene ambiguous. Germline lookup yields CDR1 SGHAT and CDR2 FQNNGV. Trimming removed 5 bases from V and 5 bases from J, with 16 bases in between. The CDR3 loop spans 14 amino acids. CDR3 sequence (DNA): TGTGCCAGCAGCGTAGCTGGGTACGAGAACGAGCAGTACTTC. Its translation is CASSVAGYENEQYF.

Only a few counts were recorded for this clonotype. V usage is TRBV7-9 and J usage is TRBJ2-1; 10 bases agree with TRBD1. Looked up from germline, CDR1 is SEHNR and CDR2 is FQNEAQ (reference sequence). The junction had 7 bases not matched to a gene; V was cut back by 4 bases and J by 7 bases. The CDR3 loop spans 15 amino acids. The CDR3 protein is CASSYRQGAGNEQFF. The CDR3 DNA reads TGTGCCAGCAGCTACCGACAGGGGGCTGGGAATGAGCAGTTCTTC.

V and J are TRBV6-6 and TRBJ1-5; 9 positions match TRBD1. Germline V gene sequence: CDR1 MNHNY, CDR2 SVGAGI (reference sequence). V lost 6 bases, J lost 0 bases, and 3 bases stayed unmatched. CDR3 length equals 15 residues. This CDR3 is CASRTGGGSNQPQHF. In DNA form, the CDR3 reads TGTGCCAGCAGGACAGGGGGTGGTAGCAATCAGCCCCAGCATTTT.

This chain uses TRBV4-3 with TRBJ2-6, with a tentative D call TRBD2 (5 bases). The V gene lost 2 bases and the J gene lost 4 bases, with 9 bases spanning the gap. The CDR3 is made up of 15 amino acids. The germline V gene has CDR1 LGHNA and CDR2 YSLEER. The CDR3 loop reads CASSQMGAGANVLTF. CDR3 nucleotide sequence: TGCGCCAGCAGCCAAATGGGAGCAGGGGCCAACGTCCTGACTTTC.

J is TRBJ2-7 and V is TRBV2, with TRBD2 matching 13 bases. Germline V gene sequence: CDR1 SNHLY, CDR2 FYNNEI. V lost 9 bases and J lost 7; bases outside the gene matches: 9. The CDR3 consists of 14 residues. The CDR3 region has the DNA TGTGCCAGTTCTACTAGCGGGGGGGCCCATGAGCAGTACTTC. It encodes CASSTSGGAHEQYF.